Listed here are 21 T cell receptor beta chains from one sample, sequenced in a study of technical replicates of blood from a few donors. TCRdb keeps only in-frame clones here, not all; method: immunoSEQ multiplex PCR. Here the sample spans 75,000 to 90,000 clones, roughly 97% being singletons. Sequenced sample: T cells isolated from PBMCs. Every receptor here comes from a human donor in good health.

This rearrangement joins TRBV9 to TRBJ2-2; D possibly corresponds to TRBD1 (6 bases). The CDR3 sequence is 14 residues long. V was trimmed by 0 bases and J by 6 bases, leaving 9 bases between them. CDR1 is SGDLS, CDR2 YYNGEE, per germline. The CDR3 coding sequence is TGTGCCAGCAGCGTAGGGACAGCGGCCGGGGAGCTGTTTTTT. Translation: CASSVGTAAGELFF.

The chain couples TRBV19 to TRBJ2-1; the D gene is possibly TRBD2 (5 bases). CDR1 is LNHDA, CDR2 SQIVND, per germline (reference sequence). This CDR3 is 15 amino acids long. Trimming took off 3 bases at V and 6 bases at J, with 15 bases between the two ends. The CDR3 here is CASSIIAGLANEQFF. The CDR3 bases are TGTGCCAGTAGTATTATAGCCGGCCTAGCCAATGAGCAGTTCTTC.

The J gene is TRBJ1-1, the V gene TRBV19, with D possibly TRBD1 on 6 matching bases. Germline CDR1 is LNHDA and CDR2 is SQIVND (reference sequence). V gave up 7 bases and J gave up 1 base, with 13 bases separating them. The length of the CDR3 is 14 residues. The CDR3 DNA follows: TGTGCCAGTACCCAGGACAGCGCGAACACTGAAGCTTTCTTT. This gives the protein CASTQDSANTEAFF.

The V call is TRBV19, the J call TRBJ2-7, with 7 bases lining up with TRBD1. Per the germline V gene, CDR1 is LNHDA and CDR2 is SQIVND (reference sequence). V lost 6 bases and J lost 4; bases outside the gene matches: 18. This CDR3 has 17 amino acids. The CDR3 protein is CASSPGQLKEEGYEQYF. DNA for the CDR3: TGTGCCAGTAGCCCGGGACAGCTTAAGGAAGAGGGGTACGAGCAGTACTTC.

The CDR3 DNA is TGTGCCAGCAGTTATCGGGAGGATGAGACCCAGTACTTC. Its translation: CASSYREDETQYF. The V gene is TRBV6-6, the J gene TRBJ2-5, with TRBD2 identical over 7 bases. Trimming cost V 3 bases and J 5 bases; bases outside gene matches: 3. This CDR3 is built from 13 residues. The V gene's germline CDR1 is MNHNY and CDR2 SVGAGI (reference sequence).

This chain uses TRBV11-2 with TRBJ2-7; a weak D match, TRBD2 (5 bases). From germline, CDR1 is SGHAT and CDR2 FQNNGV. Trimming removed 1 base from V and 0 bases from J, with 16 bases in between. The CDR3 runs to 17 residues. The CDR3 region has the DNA TGTGCCAGCAGCTTAGTGATGGGCGGGTTTAGCTCCTACGAGCAGTACTTC. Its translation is CASSLVMGGFSSYEQYF.

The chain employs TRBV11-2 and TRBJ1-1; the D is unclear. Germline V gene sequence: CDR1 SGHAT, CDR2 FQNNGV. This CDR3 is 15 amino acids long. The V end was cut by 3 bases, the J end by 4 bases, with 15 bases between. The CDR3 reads CASSFDRSRGTEAFF. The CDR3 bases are TGTGCCAGCAGCTTTGACCGGTCAAGAGGCACTGAAGCTTTCTTT.

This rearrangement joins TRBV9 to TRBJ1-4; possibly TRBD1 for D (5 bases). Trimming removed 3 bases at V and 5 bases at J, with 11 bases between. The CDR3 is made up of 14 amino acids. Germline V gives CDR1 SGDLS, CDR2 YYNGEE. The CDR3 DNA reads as TGTGCCAGCAGCGCCAGCGGGGGGAATGAAAAACTGTTTTTT. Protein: CASSASGGNEKLFF.

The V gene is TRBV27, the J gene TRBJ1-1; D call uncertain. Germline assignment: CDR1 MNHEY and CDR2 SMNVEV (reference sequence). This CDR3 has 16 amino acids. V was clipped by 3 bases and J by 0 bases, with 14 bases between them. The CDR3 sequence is CASSFVRFRMNTEAFF. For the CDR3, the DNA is TGTGCCAGCAGTTTCGTCCGTTTCCGTATGAACACTGAAGCTTTCTTT.

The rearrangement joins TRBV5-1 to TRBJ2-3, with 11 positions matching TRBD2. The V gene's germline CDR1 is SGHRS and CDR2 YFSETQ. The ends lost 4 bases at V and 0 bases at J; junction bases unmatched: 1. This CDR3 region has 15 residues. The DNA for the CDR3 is TGCGCCAGCAGCATAGCGGGAGGGAGCACAGATACGCAGTATTTT. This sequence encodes CASSIAGGSTDTQYF.

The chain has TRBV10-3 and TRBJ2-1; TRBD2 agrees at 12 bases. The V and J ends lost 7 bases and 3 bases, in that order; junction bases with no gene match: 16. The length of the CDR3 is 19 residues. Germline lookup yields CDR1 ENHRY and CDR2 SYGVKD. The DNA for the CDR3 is TGTGCCATCATGGGTTTGGGGTCTAGCGGGAGGGTTGTCTACAATGAGCAGTTCTTC. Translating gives CAIMGLGSSGRVVYNEQFF.

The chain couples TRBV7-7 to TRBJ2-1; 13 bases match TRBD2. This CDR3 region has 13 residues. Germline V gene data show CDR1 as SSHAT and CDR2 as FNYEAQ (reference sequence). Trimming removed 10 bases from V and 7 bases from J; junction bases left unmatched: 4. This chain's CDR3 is CATGTSGTNEQFF. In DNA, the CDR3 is TGTGCCACCGGGACTAGCGGGACAAATGAGCAGTTCTTC.

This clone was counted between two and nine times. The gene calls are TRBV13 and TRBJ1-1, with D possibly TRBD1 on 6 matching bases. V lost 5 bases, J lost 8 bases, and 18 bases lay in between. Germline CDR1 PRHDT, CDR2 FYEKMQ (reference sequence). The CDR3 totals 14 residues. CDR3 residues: CASSPLDTGTEAFF. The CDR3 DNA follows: TGTGCCAGCAGCCCCTTGGACACAGGGACCGAAGCTTTCTTT. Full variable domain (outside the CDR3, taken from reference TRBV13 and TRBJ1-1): AAGVIQSPRHLIKEKRETATLKCYPIPRHDTVYWYQQGPGQDPQFLISFYEKMQSDKGSIPDRFSAQQFSDYHSELNMSSLELGDSALYFCASSPLDTGTEAFFGQGTRLTVV.

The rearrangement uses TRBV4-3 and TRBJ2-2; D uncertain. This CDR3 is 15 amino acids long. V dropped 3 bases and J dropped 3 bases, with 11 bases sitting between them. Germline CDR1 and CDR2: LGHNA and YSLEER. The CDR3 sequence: CASSHRVGYTGELFF. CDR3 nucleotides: TGCGCCAGCAGCCACCGGGTAGGATACACCGGGGAGCTGTTTTTT.

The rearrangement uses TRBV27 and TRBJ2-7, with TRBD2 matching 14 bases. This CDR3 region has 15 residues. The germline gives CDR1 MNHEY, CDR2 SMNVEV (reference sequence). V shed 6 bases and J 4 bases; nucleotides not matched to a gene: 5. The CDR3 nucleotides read TGTGCCAGCAGGGGACTAGCGGGAGAACTTTACGAGCAGTACTTC. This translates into CASRGLAGELYEQYF.

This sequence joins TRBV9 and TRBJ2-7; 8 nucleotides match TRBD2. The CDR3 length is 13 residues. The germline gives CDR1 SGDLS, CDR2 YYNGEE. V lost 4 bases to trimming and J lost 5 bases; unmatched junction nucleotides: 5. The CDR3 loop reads CASSRGLVDEQYF. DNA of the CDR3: TGTGCCAGCAGCCGGGGACTAGTGGACGAGCAGTACTTC. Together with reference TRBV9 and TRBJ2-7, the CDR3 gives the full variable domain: DSGVTQTPKHLITATGQRVTLRCSPRSGDLSVYWYQQSLDQGLQFLIQYYNGEERAKGNILERFSAQQFPDLHSELNLSSLELGDSALYFCASSRGLVDEQYFGPGTRLTVT.

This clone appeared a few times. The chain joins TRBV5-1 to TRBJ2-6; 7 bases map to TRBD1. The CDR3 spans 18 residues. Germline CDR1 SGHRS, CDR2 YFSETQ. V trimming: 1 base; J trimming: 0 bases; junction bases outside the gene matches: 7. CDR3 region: CASSLSGQALSGANVLTF. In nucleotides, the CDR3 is TGCGCCAGCAGCTTGTCCGGACAGGCCCTCTCTGGGGCCAACGTCCTGACTTTC. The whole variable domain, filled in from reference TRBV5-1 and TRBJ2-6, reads KAGVTQTPRYLIKTRGQQVTLSCSPISGHRSVSWYQQTPGQGLQFLFEYFSETQRNKGNFPGRFSGRQFSNSRSEMNVSTLELGDSALYLCASSLSGQALSGANVLTFGAGSRLTVL.

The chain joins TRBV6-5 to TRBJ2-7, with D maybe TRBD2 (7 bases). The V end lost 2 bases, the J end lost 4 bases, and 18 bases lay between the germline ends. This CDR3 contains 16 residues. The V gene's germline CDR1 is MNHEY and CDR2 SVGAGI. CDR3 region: CASSYLIGAGAYEQYF. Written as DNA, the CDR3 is TGTGCCAGCAGTTACCTTATAGGGGCGGGGGCGTACGAGCAGTACTTC.

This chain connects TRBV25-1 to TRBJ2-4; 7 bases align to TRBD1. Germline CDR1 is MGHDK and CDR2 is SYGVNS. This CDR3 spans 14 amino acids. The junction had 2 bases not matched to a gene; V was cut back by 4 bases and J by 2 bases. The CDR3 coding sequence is TGTGCCAGCAGTGCGACAGGGACCAAAAACATTCAGTACTTC. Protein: CASSATGTKNIQYF.

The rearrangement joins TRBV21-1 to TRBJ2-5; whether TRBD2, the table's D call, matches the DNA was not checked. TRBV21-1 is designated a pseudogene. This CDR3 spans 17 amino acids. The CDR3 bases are TGTGCCAGCAGCAAAGCGCGATCGGCTAGCGGGGGGAAGACCCAGTACTTC. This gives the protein CASSKARSASGGKTQYF.

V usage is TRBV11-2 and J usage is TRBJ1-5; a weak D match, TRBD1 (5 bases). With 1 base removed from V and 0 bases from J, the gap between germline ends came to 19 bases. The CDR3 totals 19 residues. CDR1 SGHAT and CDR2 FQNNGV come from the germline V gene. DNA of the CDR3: TGTGCCAGCAGCTTAGTTTGGTTCCCAGGGCGCGATAGCAATCAGCCCCAGCATTTT. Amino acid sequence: CASSLVWFPGRDSNQPQHF.